This TCR beta chain came from a study of cytomegalovirus exposure and HLA in healthy donors. Study-wide findings and caveats: That first-cohort TCR clusters tended to co-occur in the 95 to 150 validation repertoires was found in a later analysis. The investigators catalogued 150 or so TCR beta chains as cytomegalovirus-associated. As confirmed in vitro, a few CMV-associated chains were specific for CMV antigens.

V dropped 0 bases and J dropped 8; count of bases not matched to a gene: 6. The CDR3 runs 14 residues. Per germline, CDR1 LGHNA and CDR2 YSLEER. The table came from immunoSEQ multiplex PCR; TCRdb's copy has only in-frame clones and leaves some out. The sample contains about 68,000 clones, 91% of which appear only once. Donors were drawn from the roughly 120-subject validation cohort, separate from the 666-subject first cohort. To note about this clone: As yet, its antigen is unknown.

This rearrangement joins TRBV4-3 to TRBJ1-2; 7 bases fit TRBD1. This receptor was identified in a man aged 18-30 years in good health and CMV-seronegative. Sequenced sample: PBMCs. CDR3 region: CASSQDLGRGGYTF. The CDR3 nucleotides are TGCGCCAGCAGCCAAGATCTCGGCAGGGGGGGCTACACCTTC.